These T cell receptor beta chains were read from a single sample in a study of blood T cell repertoires in COVID-19. Only in-frame clones appear in the TCRdb table, and some are missing; sequencing was by immunoSEQ multiplex PCR. The sample lists approximately 150,000 clones; roughly 90% were seen once. The sequencing sample was made of PBMCs or T cells enriched from blood (not recorded which). These receptors all come from a human donor with acute COVID-19. The donor label of this sample is uncertain. CDR3s include the opening cysteine and the closing phenylalanine or tryptophan. D genes are given only for firm matches. Clone size is given for some rows only: seen once, a few or many times, or a class if the clone is expanded.

j_call clone_size d_call cdr3_length v_call cdr3_aa cdr3_nt
TRBJ2-5 . TRBD1 14 TRBV5-4 CASSFGHRGETQYF TGTGCCAGCAGCTTTGGGCACAGGGGCGAGACCCAGTACTTC
TRBJ2-7 . TRBD1 15 TRBV4-2 CASSQVGDRVYEQYF TGTGCCAGCAGCCAAGTGGGGGACAGGGTCTACGAGCAGTACTTC
TRBJ2-7 few TRBD1 15 TRBV9 CASSVEGGASYEQYF TGTGCCAGCAGCGTAGAAGGGGGCGCCTCCTACGAGCAGTACTTC
TRBJ2-2 . TRBD1 15 TRBV27 CASSPTGGEGGELFF TGTGCCAGCAGTCCGACAGGGGGCGAAGGCGGGGAGCTGTTTTTT
TRBJ1-2 . TRBD1 14 TRBV5-1 CASAEDRGNYGYTF TGCGCCAGTGCCGAGGACAGGGGCAACTATGGCTACACCTTC
TRBJ2-2 few . 15 TRBV9 CASSVTRTNTGELFF TGTGCCAGCAGCGTAACTAGGACGAACACCGGGGAGCTGTTTTTT
TRBJ1-1 . . 16 TRBV3-1/TRBV3-2 CASSPPGGLKPTEAFF TGTGCCAGCAGCCCCCCCGGAGGGCTTAAACCCACTGAAGCTTTCTTT
TRBJ1-2 once . 14 TRBV5-6 CASSPQGSNYGYTF TGTGCCAGCAGCCCCCAGGGTTCCAACTATGGCTACACCTTC
TRBJ2-2 . . 11 TRBV6-5 CASKATGELFF TGTGCCAGCAAAGCCACCGGGGAGCTGTTTTTT
TRBJ1-2 once TRBD1 14 TRBV5-1 CASSFIGGAYGYTF TGCGCCAGCAGCTTTATAGGGGGCGCGTATGGCTACACCTTC
TRBJ2-1 . TRBD1 16 TRBV5-1 CASSLGGQTSYNEQFF TGCGCCAGCAGCCTTGGGGGACAGACTTCCTACAATGAGCAGTTCTTC
TRBJ2-6 . TRBD1 19 TRBV14 CASSQWTGGIGVGANVLTF TGTGCCAGCAGCCAATGGACAGGGGGAATTGGTGTTGGGGCCAACGTCCTGACTTTC
TRBJ1-1 . . 14 TRBV4-3 CASSQDSWRTEAFF TGCGCCAGCAGCCAAGACTCATGGAGGACTGAAGCTTTCTTT
TRBJ1-5 . . 13 TRBV20-1 CSASSGADQPQHF TGCAGTGCTAGTTCAGGGGCTGATCAGCCCCAGCATTTT
TRBJ2-7 . . 14 TRBV7-2 CASMGAGYSYEQYF TGTGCCAGCATGGGGGCCGGATACTCCTACGAGCAGTACTTC
TRBJ2-3 . TRBD2 13 TRBV20-1 CSASASGGDTQYF TGCAGTGCTAGTGCTAGCGGGGGGGATACGCAGTATTTT
TRBJ1-6 once TRBD1 13 TRBV23-1 CASYDRGAPPLHF TGCGCCAGCTACGACAGGGGAGCTCCACCCCTCCACTTT
TRBJ1-5 . TRBD1 16 TRBV19 CASSSFDRGRGQPQHF TGTGCCAGTAGTTCTTTCGACAGGGGGCGAGGTCAGCCCCAGCATTTT
TRBJ2-1 . TRBD2 19 TRBV15 CATSRSGGVTMSSYNEQFF TGTGCCACCAGCAGAAGCGGGGGAGTCACCATGAGCTCCTACAATGAGCAGTTCTTC
TRBJ1-1 few . 16 TRBV11-2 CASSLGQTEMNTEAFF TGTGCCAGCAGCTTAGGCCAGACAGAGATGAACACTGAAGCTTTCTTT
TRBJ1-1 . . 12 TRBV3-1/TRBV3-2 CASSQVLGEAFF TGTGCCAGCAGCCAAGTTCTCGGTGAAGCTTTCTTT
TRBJ2-3 . TRBD2 16 TRBV3-1/TRBV3-2 CASSPTSGGITDTQYF TGTGCCAGCAGCCCCACTAGCGGGGGAATCACAGATACGCAGTATTTT
TRBJ1-2 . TRBD1 18 TRBV6-6 CASSPWGQGAGIVYGYTF TGTGCCAGCAGTCCGTGGGGGCAGGGGGCGGGTATTGTCTATGGCTACACCTTC
TRBJ2-5 . . 14 TRBV6-5 CASSSRRDWGTQYF TGTGCCAGCAGCTCCCGGAGGGACTGGGGGACCCAGTACTTC
TRBJ2-3 . TRBD1 15 TRBV10-3 CAIRNRGMGTDTQYF TGTGCCATCAGGAACAGGGGAATGGGCACAGATACGCAGTATTTT
TRBJ1-4 . . 15 TRBV30 CAWSVRGGWNEKLFF TGTGCCTGGAGTGTACGAGGAGGGTGGAATGAAAAACTGTTTTTT
TRBJ2-3 . . 14 TRBV5-6 CASSPVRGTDTQYF TGTGCCAGCAGCCCTGTGAGGGGCACAGATACGCAGTATTTT
TRBJ1-1 few . 13 TRBV12-3/TRBV12-4 CASSPIGGTEAFF TGTGCCAGCAGTCCTATCGGTGGTACTGAAGCTTTCTTT
TRBJ2-2 . . 19 TRBV19 CASSINGVVRRGNTGELFF TGTGCCAGTAGTATCAATGGGGTAGTGAGGCGGGGGAACACCGGGGAGCTGTTTTTT
TRBJ2-7 . . 12 TRBV25-1 CASSRGLGEQYF TGTGCCAGCTCCCGGGGATTGGGTGAGCAGTACTTC
TRBJ2-7 . TRBD1 15 TRBV7-9 CASSTGQGRTYEQYF TGTGCCAGCAGCACTGGACAGGGGAGAACCTACGAGCAGTACTTC
TRBJ2-2 . . 15 TRBV6-5 CASSPGSSNTGELFF TGTGCCAGCAGCCCCGGGTCATCGAACACCGGGGAGCTGTTTTTT
TRBJ1-3 . . 17 TRBV11-2 CASSFQLDWYSGNTIYF TGTGCCAGCAGCTTCCAGTTAGACTGGTACTCTGGAAACACCATATATTTT
TRBJ1-1 . . 14 TRBV7-2 CASSLEPGSTEAFF TGTGCCAGCAGCTTAGAACCGGGTAGCACTGAAGCTTTCTTT
TRBJ1-4 . . 15 TRBV7-2 CASSLDQARWEKLFF TGTGCCAGCAGCTTAGATCAGGCCCGGTGGGAAAAACTGTTTTTT
TRBJ1-2 . TRBD1 16 TRBV19 CASSIPTGGVAYGYTF TGTGCCAGTAGTATCCCCACAGGGGGAGTTGCCTATGGCTACACCTTC
TRBJ2-3 . TRBD1 17 TRBV4-2 CASRHRRPGQHTDTQYF TGTGCCAGCAGGCATAGACGTCCGGGACAGCATACAGATACGCAGTATTTT
TRBJ2-7 . . 13 TRBV30 CAWRAGRSYEQYF TGTGCCTGGAGAGCGGGCCGTTCCTACGAGCAGTACTTC
TRBJ2-1 . TRBD2 17 TRBV7-6 CASSLEGGGSSYNEQFF TGTGCCAGCAGCTTAGAGGGCGGGGGGAGCTCCTACAATGAGCAGTTCTTC
TRBJ1-4 . TRBD1 14 TRBV5-1 CASSLRDRNEKLFF TGCGCCAGCAGCCTACGGGACAGGAATGAAAAACTGTTTTTT
TRBJ1-1 . TRBD1 18 TRBV3-1/TRBV3-2 CASSRAPGTGGLNTEAFF TGTGCCAGCAGCCGCGCACCCGGGACAGGGGGTCTGAACACTGAAGCTTTCTTT
TRBJ2-7 . TRBD1 19 TRBV5-6 CASSLWVNLWTGGYYEQYF TGTGCCAGCAGCTTGTGGGTGAATTTGTGGACAGGGGGGTACTACGAGCAGTACTTC
TRBJ2-2 . . 14 TRBV24-1 CATSDSRNTGELFF TGTGCCACCAGTGATTCTCGGAACACCGGGGAGCTGTTTTTT
TRBJ1-2 . . 14 TRBV10-3 CAISLSQGRYGYTF TGTGCCATCAGTTTGAGCCAGGGGCGCTATGGCTACACCTTC
TRBJ2-5 . TRBD2 16 TRBV4-1 CASSQLLAGLGKTQYF TGCGCCAGCAGCCAACTCCTAGCGGGGCTTGGAAAGACCCAGTACTTC
TRBJ1-6 . . 14 TRBV9 CASSAGSGSSPLHF TGTGCCAGCAGCGCCGGGTCCGGAAGCTCACCCCTCCACTTT
TRBJ2-7 . TRBD2 14 TRBV27 CASRLAGALGEQYF TGTGCCAGCAGACTAGCGGGGGCCTTGGGCGAGCAGTACTTC
TRBJ2-3 . TRBD1 13 TRBV28 CASRQGTTDTQYF TGTGCCAGCCGACAGGGAACAACAGATACGCAGTATTTT